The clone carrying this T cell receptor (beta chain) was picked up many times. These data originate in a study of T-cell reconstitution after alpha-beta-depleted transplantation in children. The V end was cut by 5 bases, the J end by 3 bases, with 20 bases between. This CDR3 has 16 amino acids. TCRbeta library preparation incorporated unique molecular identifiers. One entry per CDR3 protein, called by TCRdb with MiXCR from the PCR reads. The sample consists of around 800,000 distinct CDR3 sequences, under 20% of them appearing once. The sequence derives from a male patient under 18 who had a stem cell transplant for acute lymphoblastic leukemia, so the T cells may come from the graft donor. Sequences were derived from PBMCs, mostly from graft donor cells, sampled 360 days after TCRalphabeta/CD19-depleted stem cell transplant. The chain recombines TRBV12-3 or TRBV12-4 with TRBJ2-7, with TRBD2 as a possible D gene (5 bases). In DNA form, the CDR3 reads TGTGCCAGCAGTCTACGAAGGACTCCGGATGGCTACGAGCAGTACTTC. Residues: CASSLRRTPDGYEQYF.